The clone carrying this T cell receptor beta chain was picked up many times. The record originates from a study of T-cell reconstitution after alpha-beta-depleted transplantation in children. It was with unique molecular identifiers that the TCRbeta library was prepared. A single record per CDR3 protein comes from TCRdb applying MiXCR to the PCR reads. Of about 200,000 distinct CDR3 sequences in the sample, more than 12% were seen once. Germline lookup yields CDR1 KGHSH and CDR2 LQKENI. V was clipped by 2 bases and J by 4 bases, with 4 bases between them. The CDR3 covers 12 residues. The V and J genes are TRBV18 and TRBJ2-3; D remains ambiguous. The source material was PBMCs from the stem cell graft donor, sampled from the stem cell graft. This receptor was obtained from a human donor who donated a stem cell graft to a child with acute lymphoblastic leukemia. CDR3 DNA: TGTGCCAGCTCACCAAGTCCAGATACGCAGTATTTT. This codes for CASSPSPDTQYF.